Each of the 8 T cell receptor beta chains below was sequenced from the same sample in a study of memory CD4+ T cells and cytomegalovirus serostatus. Assay used: immunoSEQ multiplex PCR; TCRdb lists only in-frame clones, some missing. The sample has about 25,000 clones, roughly 75% seen once. The sort gate was single viable CD3+CD4+CD8-CD45RO+ cells for memory CD4+ T cells. The sequenced sample consisted of memory CD4+ T cells from blood. Every receptor here comes from an adult in good health and CMV-seronegative.

The chain couples TRBV27 to TRBJ2-1; tentative D call: TRBD1 (5 bases). Per the germline V gene, CDR1 is MNHEY and CDR2 is SMNVEV (reference sequence). Trimming cost V 5 bases and J 8 bases, with 13 bases left between them. The CDR3 extends over 13 amino acids. CDR3 amino acids: CASSPFREYEQFF. In DNA, the CDR3 is TGTGCCAGCAGTCCATTCAGGGAATATGAGCAGTTCTTC.

The chain recombines TRBV7-2 with TRBJ1-1, with 7 positions matching TRBD1. The CDR3 length is 12 residues. CDR1 is SGHTA and CDR2 is FQGNSA in the germline V gene. V was clipped by 3 bases and J by 8 bases; unmatched bases: 3. CDR3 in amino acids: CASSFGGQEAFF. The CDR3 coding sequence is TGTGCCAGCAGCTTTGGGGGACAGGAAGCTTTCTTT.

This clone was seen a handful of times. CDR3 nucleotides: TGCGCCAGCAGCCAGATGGAACTGCTATACCGGGACAGCAAAGGACACACTGAAGCTTTCTTT. This gives the protein CASSQMELLYRDSKGHTEAFF. The V call is TRBV5-1, the J call TRBJ1-1; 7 positions match TRBD1. The CDR3 runs to 21 residues. V lost 4 bases and J lost 3; bases outside the gene matches: 27. Germline V gene sequence: CDR1 SGHRS, CDR2 YFSETQ.

The CDR3 DNA reads TGTGCCAGCAGTGAAGAGATCAGGGGGAAGACCCAGTACTTC. This codes for CASSEEIRGKTQYF. The chain has TRBV6-1 and TRBJ2-5; 7 nucleotides agree with TRBD1. Germline CDR1 and CDR2: MNHNS and SASEGT. Unmatched junction bases numbered 5, after V lost 1 base and J lost 6 bases. This CDR3 contains 14 residues.

The chain is built from TRBV7-2 and TRBJ2-5, with D maybe TRBD2 (5 bases). The V gene lost 0 bases and the J gene lost 1 base, with 9 bases spanning the gap. Germline CDR1 and CDR2: SGHTA and FQGNSA. The CDR3 is 15 residues long. The CDR3 is CASSLARARQETQYF. The CDR3 DNA sequence: TGTGCCAGCAGCTTAGCGCGGGCTCGCCAAGAGACCCAGTACTTC.

The chain joins TRBV19 to TRBJ2-1; TRBD2 matches 10 bases. Per germline, CDR1 LNHDA and CDR2 SQIVND (reference sequence). The CDR3 runs to 21 residues. The J segment lost 0 bases and the V segment lost 4 bases, leaving 18 bases of the junction unmatched. The CDR3 region is CASSNSGNPLAGYGSYNEQFF. The CDR3 nucleotides are TGTGCCAGTAGTAACTCGGGTAACCCACTAGCGGGGTATGGCTCCTACAATGAGCAGTTCTTC.

The chain links TRBV20-1 to TRBJ1-1; D is undetermined. V was pared by 5 bases and J by 2 bases, with 3 bases between. This CDR3 contains 10 residues. Germline values: CDR1 DFQATT, CDR2 SNEGSKA (reference sequence). CDR3 loop: CSARNTEAFF. The CDR3 DNA reads as TGCAGTGCTCGTAACACTGAAGCTTTCTTT.

The chain carries TRBV6-1 and TRBJ1-5; no reliable D call. The CDR3 consists of 14 residues. Trimming stripped 4 bases from V and 7 bases from J, with 14 bases between. Per the germline V gene, CDR1 is MNHNS and CDR2 is SASEGT. This CDR3 reads CASSGGVHGQPQHF. Here the CDR3 DNA reads TGTGCCAGCAGTGGTGGGGTCCACGGCCAGCCCCAGCATTTT.